Listed below are T cell receptor beta chains from one sample, sequenced in a study of post-analysis software for immune sequencing data. MiXCR, run by TCRdb on the PCR reads, gives a single entry per CDR3 protein. The sample lists about 260,000 distinct CDR3 sequences; approximately 34% were seen once. Sequencing was carried out using blood. Receptors were obtained from a girl under 18 with multiple sclerosis. CDR3s include the opening cysteine and the closing phenylalanine or tryptophan. A D gene is named only where the DNA matches it firmly. Where a row states a size, it is once, few, many or the class of an expanded clone; other rows omit it.

clone size: many; J gene: TRBJ1-5; V gene: TRBV12-3/TRBV12-4; D gene: .; CDR3 DNA: TGTGCCAGCACCATCAGTGGGGGAAATCAGCCCCAGCATTTT; CDR3 protein: CASTISGGNQPQHF
clone size: many; J gene: TRBJ2-1; V gene: TRBV5-6; D gene: .; CDR3 DNA: TGTGCCAGCACTCAAGAGGGGGGCAGGAGAGTTTACAATGAGCAGTTCTTC; CDR3 protein: CASTQEGGRRVYNEQFF
clone size: many; J gene: TRBJ2-5; V gene: TRBV29-1; D gene: TRBD2; CDR3 DNA: TGCAGCGTCCTGCTCCCGGGACTAGCGGACCAAGAGACCCAGTACTTC; CDR3 protein: CSVLLPGLADQETQYF
clone size: .; J gene: TRBJ1-5; V gene: TRBV5-1; D gene: TRBD1; CDR3 DNA: TGCGCCAGCAGCTTGGAGGGACAGCTTACGCCCCAGCATTTT; CDR3 protein: CASSLEGQLTPQHF
clone size: .; J gene: TRBJ1-1; V gene: TRBV7-9; D gene: .; CDR3 DNA: TGTTCCAGCAGCTTAGAAGGGAACACTGAAGCTTTCTTT; CDR3 protein: CSSSLEGNTEAFF
clone size: .; J gene: TRBJ2-1; V gene: TRBV30; D gene: TRBD2; CDR3 DNA: TGTGCCTGGAGTGTACGAGCGGGAGGCCTCTACAATGAGCAGTTCTTC; CDR3 protein: CAWSVRAGGLYNEQFF
clone size: .; J gene: TRBJ2-3; V gene: TRBV5-1; D gene: TRBD2; CDR3 DNA: TGCGCCAGCAGCTCGACGGGACTAGCGGGGGCTAGCACAGATACGCAGTATTTT; CDR3 protein: CASSSTGLAGASTDTQYF
clone size: many; J gene: TRBJ1-1; V gene: TRBV6-6; D gene: .; CDR3 DNA: TGTGCCAGCAGTCCGGACGGGATTTTTGAAGCTTTCTTT; CDR3 protein: CASSPDGIFEAFF
clone size: few; J gene: TRBJ2-4; V gene: TRBV2; D gene: TRBD2; CDR3 DNA: TGTGCCAGCAGACTAGCGGGGCAGGGCAACATTCAGTACTTC; CDR3 protein: CASRLAGQGNIQYF
clone size: many; J gene: TRBJ1-2; V gene: TRBV21-1; D gene: .; CDR3 DNA: TGTGCCAGCAGCAATGTCGGGGGCGGCTACACCTTC; CDR3 protein: CASSNVGGGYTF
clone size: many; J gene: TRBJ1-2; V gene: TRBV20-1; D gene: .; CDR3 DNA: TGCAGTGCTAGAGATAAGGAGTCGCCTAACTATGGCTACACCTTC; CDR3 protein: CSARDKESPNYGYTF
clone size: .; J gene: TRBJ1-1; V gene: TRBV6-5; D gene: TRBD1; CDR3 DNA: TGTGCCAGCAAGAAAGGACAGGGCTCTGAAGCTTTCTTT; CDR3 protein: CASKKGQGSEAFF
clone size: .; J gene: TRBJ1-2; V gene: TRBV6-5; D gene: TRBD1; CDR3 DNA: TGTGCCAGCAGTTACTCCCCGACAGGGTTTAATGGCTACACCTTC; CDR3 protein: CASSYSPTGFNGYTF
clone size: .; J gene: TRBJ2-3; V gene: TRBV7-3; D gene: .; CDR3 DNA: TGTGCCAGCAGCCAAAATAGTGCAACAGATACGCAGTATTTT; CDR3 protein: CASSQNSATDTQYF
clone size: .; J gene: TRBJ1-2; V gene: TRBV20-1; D gene: .; CDR3 DNA: TGCAGTGCTAGCCCGAACGCGCACTATGGCTACACCTTC; CDR3 protein: CSASPNAHYGYTF